Listed here is a single TCR beta chain. Its cognate antigen has yet to be identified. No per-base quality is available; no much larger clone lies one base away. V loses 10 bases, J loses 13 bases, and the germline ends lie 8 bases apart. Including cysteine and phenylalanine, the CDR3 has 9 amino acids. This entry keeps only the CDR3 DNA: 27 bases, framed from base 1. Per the germline V gene, SGHTA is the CDR1 and FQGTGA is the CDR2. The cohort consisted of 600 to 700 healthy bone marrow donors. At the time of sampling, all cohort members were nominally healthy, though unrecorded immune exposures were likely present. The donor was CMV seronegative and was included in the group of approximately 350 seronegative cohort members. A peripheral blood sample was provided by each donor, and peripheral blood mononuclear cells were used for TCR beta sequencing. The Qiagen DNeasy Blood Extraction Kit was used to extract genomic DNA from the blood cell samples.

This specimen comes from a study of cytomegalovirus exposure and HLA in healthy donors (dated by TCRdb to about 2017). Concerning the study at large: An earlier analysis of about 560 of the donors reported 250 to 350 Gb of sequence data and around 120 million unique TCR beta sequences obtained from around 190 million T cells. Of the 398 genotyped donors, approximately 83% fell in the genetic ancestry cluster associated with self-reported Caucasian donors. In a later analysis, previously published TCR beta repertoires from 550 to 700 donors were re-analyzed and high-resolution HLA genotyping was added so that TCR occurrence patterns could be studied. Along with the approximately 600-subject first cohort, a separate validation cohort of approximately 110 different subjects was used. On average, around 240,000 unique TCR beta nucleotide sequences were sequenced per donor among about 400 genotyped donors of the cohort, with roughly 18% of those sequences being non-productive. Alongside the repertoire data, information on donor age, sex, ethnicity and CMV serostatus was compiled. To decide whether each TCR beta V gene segment behaved as functional or pseudogenic, an earlier analysis of several hundred of the donors relied on high-throughput TCR beta sequencing. The study aimed to test whether cataloging public T cell receptors could reveal signatures of past pathogen exposure. Approximately 310 gigabases of sequencing data and approximately 93 million unique TCR sequences were included in an early release covering about 700 HLA-typed donors. Four to six DR-DQ haplotypes were handled as single units for association and clustering because linkage in the cohort was strong. The number of donors typed differed by locus, with about 629-640 for A, B, C, DRB1 and DQB1, around 560 for DQA1, 600 to 610 for DPA1, and approximately 470 for DPB1. Both class I and class II loci were covered by HLA typing, at four-digit resolution. To predict cytomegalovirus infection status, the study combined high-throughput TCR immunosequencing, statistical association of individual TCRs with disease status, and machine learning. Rather than using new phenotypic data, the later analysis identified candidate immune exposures from TCR beta sequences and from how often those sequences occurred across donors. The study profiled the T cell repertoires of under 700 subjects by immunosequencing and related them to cytomegalovirus serostatus. A later genetic analysis took genome-wide SNP genotypes for about three fifths of the 666 donors and used that subset as a discovery cohort. All discovery cohort repertoires had been generated using a single sequencing platform. Results the study describes overall, beyond this receptor: In an earlier analysis of a few hundred of the donors, most TCR beta V segments were observed in productive rearrangements about 87% or about 30% of the time, broadly matching IMGT annotations. CMV serostatus was the only immune exposure information available for the cohort. Linkage disequilibrium might explain the correlated functional status among segregating V segments, but an unknown experimental factor could not be ruled out. In the study, 150 to 200 TCR beta chains were listed as associated with cytomegalovirus. Roughly uniform sequencing depth across donors was assumed in presence/absence analyses, although this assumption may not hold. A later genetic analysis associated a missense DCLRE1C variant with V-gene and J-gene trimming of TCR beta chains, and an independent cohort replicated the association. In a later genetic analysis, fewer N-insertions in productive TCRs were reported among donors in an Asian-associated ancestry cluster than the approximately 670-donor mean. At a false discovery rate of 0.05, a later analysis linked 15,000 to 20,000 TCR beta sequences to specific HLA alleles. Across donors, most TCR sequences were observed very rarely, whereas some public TCRs were present in many individuals. In both the original and validation cohorts, the classifier was reported to diagnose cytomegalovirus status with high specificity and sensitivity. A cluster of highly shared sequence variants was judged likely to be a technical artifact of the sequencing pipeline. A few of the identified cytomegalovirus-associated TCR beta chains were confirmed in vitro to be specific for cytomegalovirus antigens. In a later analysis, HLA-associated TCR beta chains were found to be more clonally expanded and to have lower generation probabilities than equally common non-associated chains. According to a later analysis, most CMV-associated TCR beta chains appeared to be HLA-restricted, and the HLA associations seemed to be driven largely by CMV exposure. A further reported finding was that TCR beta sequences accurately predicted the HLA-A and HLA-B alleles for most subjects in the first cohort. This cohort had only TCR beta chains sequenced, and the lack of alpha or paired-chain data limited which features could be detected. Because HLA typing was missing for some donors at each locus, association tests included only the typed subset. According to a later analysis, parvovirus B19, influenza, CMV and Epstein-Barr virus appeared linked to several top co-occurrence clusters. In a later analysis, TCR association rates were found to vary across HLA loci, with the most associated TCRs seen for DRB1 alleles and the fewest for HLA-C alleles. Because counts were too low, about 17 rarely observed V segments, including chromosome 9 orphons, were excluded from the earlier analysis of 587 of the donors. The 87-base-pair reads could not distinguish some IMGT-functional V segments, including TRBV6-2 and TRBV6-3, so those segments were excluded. The authors suggested that the approach could potentially be extended to other disease states and immunological phenotypes. When HLA alleles, especially DR and DQ, strongly co-occurred, attributing TCR associations to individual alleles was difficult.

The library was generated by the immunoSEQ multiplex PCR assay. For the multiplex PCR, a mixture combining 60 forward primers for TCR Vbeta segments and 13 reverse primers for TCR Jbeta segments was used. Amplification of the CDR3 region of rearranged TCR beta genes was performed with a multiplex PCR assay on genomic DNA. Amplified TCR beta libraries were sequenced as 87-base-pair reads on the Illumina HiSeq System. The source study handled its data this way. A later analysis counted some 74 million unique TCR beta chains across the roughly 700 repertoires, and 9 million to 14 million of these chains were shared by at least two donors. To remove PCR and sequencing errors, raw reads were error-corrected and collapsed into unique sequences using a nearest-neighbor algorithm that merged closely related sequences. Alignment of CDR3 sequences to IMGT reference sequences was used to assign V, D and J gene segments. For a sequence to be retained, a match of at least six nucleotides was required to both a V gene segment and a J gene segment. A rearrangement was called productive if the CDR3 had no stop codons and remained in frame with V and J, and every other rearrangement was called non-productive. Following IMGT convention, CDR3 was defined as the stretch from the second conserved V-encoded cysteine up to the conserved J-encoded phenylalanine. The earlier analysis of a few hundred of the donors excluded any sequence lacking an unambiguous match to a single V gene segment. In an earlier analysis of approximately 590 of the donors, a V segment was called functional when productive rearrangements were above 56.7%, and segregating when the standard deviation between donors exceeded 5%. To diagnose cytomegalovirus status from the catalog of TCR beta chain sequences, a statistical classification framework was built. In a later analysis, TCR nucleotide sequences were compared against IMGT/GENE-DB human TR gene sequences so that V and J genes could be assigned. The TCRdist pipeline was used in a later analysis to assign CDR3 sequences and most-parsimonious VDJ recombination scenarios. In a later analysis, each TCR beta chain was defined by its CDR3 amino acid sequence together with its V-gene family, and reads lacking a unique V-gene family were excluded. In a later analysis, several hundred highly shared, low-generation-probability nucleotide sequences were removed to address suspected cross-contamination and a sequencing artifact. In a later analysis, a clonal expansion index for each public chain was calculated from normalized within-repertoire ranks of inferred template counts. In a later analysis, generation probabilities were computed using a VDJ recombination model fitted to out-of-frame rearrangements, and the results were checked against IGoR. Hypergeometric tests were used in a later analysis to score TCR-TCR, TCR-HLA and TCR-CMV co-occurrence, with a repertoire-size bias correction applied to the TCR pairs. To estimate false discovery rates, a later analysis permuted the HLA or CMV assignments 20 times. A later analysis grouped co-occurring TCRs with DBSCAN, adding TCRdist sequence similarity when clustering within HLA-allele-positive subsets. Repertoires with fewer than 30,000 or more than 120,000 public chains were left out of co-occurrence clustering, as were about 5 repertoires with anomalous nucleotide sharing. TCRdb took this table from immuneACCESS and kept in-frame rearrangements with V and J called. Such tables lack part of the clones; where checked against another copy, unresolved V genes explain under half of the gap, and the rest is unexplained. V and J calls and clone size come straight from that table; D and trimming were deduced from the DNA. The sample includes 200,000 or so clones, with approximately 83% observed a single time. The top ten clonotypes cover 0.098% of the sample.

Sequencing was performed on PBMCs. The chain was built from TRBV7-3 and TRBJ1-6, with an unclear D gene assignment. The receptor was derived from a boy under 10 years old in good health and CMV-seronegative. The DNA sequence is as follows: TGTGCCATGATAGATCCCCTCCACTTT. This translates into CAMIDPLHF.